Sequencing of this TCR beta chain was carried out in a study of response to subunit inactivated influenza vaccine. MiXCR was run by TCRdb on the RT-PCR reads, yielding one entry per CDR3 protein. The repertoire holds almost 600,000 distinct CDR3 sequences, with around 15% as singletons. Study conclusions and caveats: After each seasonal influenza vaccination, few new T cells are recruited, the authors suggested.

Notes on this clonotype: Its antigen is undetermined.

The TCR comes from a man between 45 and 60 years old who received an inactivated influenza vaccine. The sequencing here drew on PBMCs from blood, taken approximately 13 days after vaccination.

For the CDR3, the DNA is TGTGCCAGCAACCTCGGGGGAGTCAATGAGCAGTTCTTC. Its protein product is CASNLGGVNEQFF. The chain employs TRBV9 and TRBJ2-1, with TRBD2 as a possible D gene (6 bases). Trimming cost V 6 bases and J 6 bases, with 13 bases left between them. There are 13 residues in the CDR3. The germline V gene has CDR1 SGDLS and CDR2 YYNGEE.